Listed below are T cell receptor beta chains from one sample, sequenced in a study of regulatory T cells in long-lasting Graves disease. MiXCR, run by TCRdb on the multiplex PCR reads, gives a single entry per CDR3 protein. The sample carries approximately 690,000 distinct CDR3 sequences, about 30% recorded once. The source was peripheral blood mononuclear cells (PBMCs), collected when the disease was refractory, from a patient treated with antithyroid drugs. Every receptor here comes from a female donor with Graves disease. The CDR3 runs from the conserved cysteine through the conserved F or W. Fields, in order: D gene, V gene, clone size, J gene, CDR3 DNA, CDR3 protein. A D gene is named only where the DNA matches it firmly. Clone size is stated in some rows and not others, as once, few, many or a class when expanded.

d_gene: .; v_gene: TRBV7-3; abundance: .; j_gene: TRBJ1-2; CDR3nt: TGTGCCAGCAGCCAGGCCGAGACTTCCTATGGCTACACCTTC; CDR3aa: CASSQAETSYGYTF
d_gene: TRBD2; v_gene: TRBV11-2; abundance: many; j_gene: TRBJ2-2; CDR3nt: TGTGCCAGCAGCTTACTAGCGGCAAACACCGGGGAGCTGTTTTTT; CDR3aa: CASSLLAANTGELFF
d_gene: TRBD1; v_gene: TRBV20-1; abundance: few; j_gene: TRBJ1-5; CDR3nt: TGCAGTGCTAGAATCGGGACAGGGCACAATCAGCCCCAGCATTTT; CDR3aa: CSARIGTGHNQPQHF
d_gene: TRBD1; v_gene: TRBV6-1; abundance: many; j_gene: TRBJ1-2; CDR3nt: TGTGCCAGCATCCGGCGGGGGCAGGGGGCTCACTATGGCTACACCTTC; CDR3aa: CASIRRGQGAHYGYTF
d_gene: .; v_gene: TRBV10-3; abundance: .; j_gene: TRBJ2-7; CDR3nt: TGTGCCATCAGTGAGTCGACTCTTAAGGGGGTAATAAACTACGAGCAGTACTTC; CDR3aa: CAISESTLKGVINYEQYF
d_gene: .; v_gene: TRBV12-3/TRBV12-4; abundance: many; j_gene: TRBJ2-2; CDR3nt: TGTGCCAGCAGCCCAAGGGTCGCGAACACCGGGGAGCTGTTTTTT; CDR3aa: CASSPRVANTGELFF
d_gene: TRBD2; v_gene: TRBV28; abundance: few; j_gene: TRBJ2-7; CDR3nt: TGTGCCAGCAGTTTCGGCAAAGCGGGAGGGCCGGGGAGGGAGCAGTACTTC; CDR3aa: CASSFGKAGGPGREQYF
d_gene: .; v_gene: TRBV29-1; abundance: few; j_gene: TRBJ1-2; CDR3nt: TGCAGCGTTGAAGGGGATAACTATGGCTACACCTTC; CDR3aa: CSVEGDNYGYTF
d_gene: .; v_gene: TRBV5-1; abundance: few; j_gene: TRBJ1-1; CDR3nt: TGCGCCAGCAGCTTGGCCCGCAGGGATGGGACATTGAACACTGAAGCTTTCTTT; CDR3aa: CASSLARRDGTLNTEAFF
d_gene: .; v_gene: TRBV19; abundance: .; j_gene: TRBJ1-1; CDR3nt: TGTGCCAGTAGTTCAGCGGGAGGGCTGGGAAACACTGAAGCTTTCTTT; CDR3aa: CASSSAGGLGNTEAFF
d_gene: .; v_gene: TRBV27; abundance: many; j_gene: TRBJ1-2; CDR3nt: TGTGCCAGCAGTCCCACAGGGAGTCCTAGCTATGGCTACACCTTC; CDR3aa: CASSPTGSPSYGYTF
d_gene: TRBD2; v_gene: TRBV6-1; abundance: few; j_gene: TRBJ2-5; CDR3nt: TGTGCCAGCAGACAACAAGCACTAGCGTCGAAAGAGACCCAGTACTTC; CDR3aa: CASRQQALASKETQYF
d_gene: .; v_gene: TRBV30; abundance: .; j_gene: TRBJ1-2; CDR3nt: TGTGCCTGGAGTGTATCTGTCCGACAGAATGGCTACACCTTC; CDR3aa: CAWSVSVRQNGYTF
d_gene: TRBD1; v_gene: TRBV11-3; abundance: many; j_gene: TRBJ1-1; CDR3nt: TGTGCCAGCAGCCAAGGGACAGGGGGGAGATTCGACACTGAAGCTTTCTTT; CDR3aa: CASSQGTGGRFDTEAFF
d_gene: TRBD1; v_gene: TRBV12-3/TRBV12-4; abundance: .; j_gene: TRBJ1-3; CDR3nt: TGTGCCAGCAGCCTGCGGACAGGGGCTGGAAACACCATATATTTT; CDR3aa: CASSLRTGAGNTIYF
d_gene: .; v_gene: TRBV2; abundance: many; j_gene: TRBJ1-2; CDR3nt: TGTGCCAGCAGTGTTGGGGATGGCTACACCTTC; CDR3aa: CASSVGDGYTF
d_gene: TRBD1; v_gene: TRBV6-1; abundance: .; j_gene: TRBJ1-2; CDR3nt: TGTGCCAGCAGTCAACAACGGGACAGAGGCTATGGCTACACCTTC; CDR3aa: CASSQQRDRGYGYTF
d_gene: .; v_gene: TRBV12-3/TRBV12-4; abundance: many; j_gene: TRBJ2-2; CDR3nt: TGTGCAGCAGGGGACGGAGTCACCGGGGAGCTGTTTTTT; CDR3aa: CAAGDGVTGELFF
d_gene: TRBD1; v_gene: TRBV28; abundance: many; j_gene: TRBJ1-2; CDR3nt: TGTGCCAGCAGATTCACAGGGGGTGGGGGCTACACCTTC; CDR3aa: CASRFTGGGGYTF
d_gene: .; v_gene: TRBV30; abundance: .; j_gene: TRBJ1-2; CDR3nt: TGTGCCTGGATGACAGCCTATGGCTACACCTTC; CDR3aa: CAWMTAYGYTF
d_gene: TRBD1; v_gene: TRBV5-1; abundance: .; j_gene: TRBJ2-2; CDR3nt: TGCGCCAGCAGCTCTGACAGGGCGATGAACACCGGGGAGCTGTTTTTT; CDR3aa: CASSSDRAMNTGELFF
d_gene: .; v_gene: TRBV6-2/TRBV6-3; abundance: few; j_gene: TRBJ1-6; CDR3nt: TGTGCCAGCAGTGAAGACGGCACGAGGACTTCACCCCTCCACTTT; CDR3aa: CASSEDGTRTSPLHF
d_gene: TRBD1; v_gene: TRBV2; abundance: many; j_gene: TRBJ1-1; CDR3nt: TGTGCCAGCAGTCTACGGACAGGGTTCAGGATGAACACTGAAGCTTTCTTT; CDR3aa: CASSLRTGFRMNTEAFF
d_gene: .; v_gene: TRBV12-3/TRBV12-4; abundance: .; j_gene: TRBJ1-2; CDR3nt: TGTGCCAGCAGGCCCGGGGGGGGGGCCACTAACTATGGCTACACCTTC; CDR3aa: CASRPGGGATNYGYTF
d_gene: .; v_gene: TRBV20-1; abundance: .; j_gene: TRBJ1-3; CDR3nt: TGCAGTGCTAGAGACGCGGCCAGACCCATAATCAGCTCTGGAAACACCATATATTTT; CDR3aa: CSARDAARPIISSGNTIYF
d_gene: .; v_gene: TRBV18; abundance: once; j_gene: TRBJ1-1; CDR3nt: TGTGCCAGCTCACCACTTTCACTTCTCAGGGAGAACACTGAAGCTTTCTTT; CDR3aa: CASSPLSLLRENTEAFF
d_gene: .; v_gene: TRBV10-1; abundance: .; j_gene: TRBJ2-2; CDR3nt: TGCGCCAGCAGTGAGTCGGCCGCCGGGGAGCTGTTTTTT; CDR3aa: CASSESAAGELFF